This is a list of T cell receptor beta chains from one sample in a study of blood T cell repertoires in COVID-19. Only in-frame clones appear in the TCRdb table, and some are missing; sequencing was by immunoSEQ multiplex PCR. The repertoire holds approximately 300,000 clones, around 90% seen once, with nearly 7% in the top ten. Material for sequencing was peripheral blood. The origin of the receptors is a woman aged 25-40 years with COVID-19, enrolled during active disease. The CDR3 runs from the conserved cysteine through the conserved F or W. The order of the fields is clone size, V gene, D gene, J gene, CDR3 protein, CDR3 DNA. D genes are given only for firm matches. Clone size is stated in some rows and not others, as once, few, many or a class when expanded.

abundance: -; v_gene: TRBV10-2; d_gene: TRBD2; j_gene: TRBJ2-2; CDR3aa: CASSESGAGGPGELFF; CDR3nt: TGCGCCAGCAGTGAGTCGGGAGCGGGAGGGCCCGGGGAGCTGTTTTTT
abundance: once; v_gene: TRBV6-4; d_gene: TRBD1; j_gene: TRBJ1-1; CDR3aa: CASRRGRAEAFF; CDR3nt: TGTGCCAGCAGAAGGGGGCGGGCTGAAGCTTTCTTT
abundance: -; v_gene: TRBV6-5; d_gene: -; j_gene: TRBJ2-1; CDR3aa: CASSYGGAGSEQFF; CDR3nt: TGTGCCAGCAGTTATGGTGGGGCCGGGAGTGAGCAGTTCTTC
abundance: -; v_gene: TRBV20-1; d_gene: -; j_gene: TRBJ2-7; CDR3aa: CRAVGFYEQYF; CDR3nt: TGCAGGGCGGTTGGTTTCTACGAGCAGTACTTC
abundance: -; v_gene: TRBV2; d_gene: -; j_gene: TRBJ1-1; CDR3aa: CASNSQGNTEAFF; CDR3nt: TGTGCCAGCAACTCCCAGGGAAACACTGAAGCTTTCTTT
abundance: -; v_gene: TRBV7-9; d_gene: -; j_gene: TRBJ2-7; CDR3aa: CASSFGTDEQYF; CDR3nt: TGTGCCAGCAGCTTCGGTACCGACGAGCAGTACTTC
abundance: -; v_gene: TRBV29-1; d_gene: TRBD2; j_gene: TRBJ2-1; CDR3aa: CSVGSGFSYNEQFF; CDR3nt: TGCAGCGTAGGTAGCGGGTTCTCCTACAATGAGCAGTTCTTC
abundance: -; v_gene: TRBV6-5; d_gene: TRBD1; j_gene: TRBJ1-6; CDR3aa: CASSNRGSPLHF; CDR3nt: TGTGCCAGCTCCAACAGGGGTTCACCCCTCCACTTT
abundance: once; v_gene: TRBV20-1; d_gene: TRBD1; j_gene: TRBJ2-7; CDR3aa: CSANDAGDRVFYEQYF; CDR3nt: TGCAGTGCTAATGACGCCGGGGACAGGGTTTTCTACGAGCAGTACTTC
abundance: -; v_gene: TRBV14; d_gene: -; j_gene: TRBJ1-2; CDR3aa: CASSPTSNYGYTF; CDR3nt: TGTGCCAGCAGCCCGACAAGTAACTATGGCTACACCTTC
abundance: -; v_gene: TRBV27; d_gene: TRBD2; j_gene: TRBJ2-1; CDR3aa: CASSWTSANEQFF; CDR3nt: TGTGCCAGCAGTTGGACTAGCGCCAATGAGCAGTTCTTC
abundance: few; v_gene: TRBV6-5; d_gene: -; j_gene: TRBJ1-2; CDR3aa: CASSYSTGINYGYTF; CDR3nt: TGTGCCAGCAGTTACTCGACAGGAATCAACTATGGCTACACCTTC
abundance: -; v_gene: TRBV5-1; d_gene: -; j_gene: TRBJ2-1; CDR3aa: CASSLMVRDEQFF; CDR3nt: TGCGCCAGCAGCTTAATGGTGAGGGATGAGCAGTTCTTC
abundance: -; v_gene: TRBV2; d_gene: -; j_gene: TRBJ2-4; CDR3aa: CASSDPTANIQYF; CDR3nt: TGTGCCAGCAGTGACCCGACTGCAAACATTCAGTACTTC
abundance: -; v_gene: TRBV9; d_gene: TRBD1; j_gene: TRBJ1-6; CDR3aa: CASSVASGTGNSPLHF; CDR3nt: TGTGCCAGCAGCGTAGCATCCGGGACAGGGAATTCACCCCTCCACTTT
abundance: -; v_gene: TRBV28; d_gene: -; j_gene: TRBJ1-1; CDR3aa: CASSRAQETGEAFF; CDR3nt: TGTGCCAGCAGTCGCGCCCAAGAGACGGGTGAAGCTTTCTTT
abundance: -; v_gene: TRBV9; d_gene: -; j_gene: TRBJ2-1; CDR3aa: CASSVTGQLNNEQFF; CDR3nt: TGTGCCAGCAGCGTAACAGGACAGTTAAACAATGAGCAGTTCTTC
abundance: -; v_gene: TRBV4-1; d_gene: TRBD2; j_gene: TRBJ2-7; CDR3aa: CASSHPSGSVYEQYF; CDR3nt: TGCGCCAGCAGCCATCCAAGCGGGAGCGTCTACGAGCAGTACTTC
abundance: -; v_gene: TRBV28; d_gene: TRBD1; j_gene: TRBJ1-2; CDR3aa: CASSQLGGQGTPGGYTF; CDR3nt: TGTGCCAGCAGTCAACTTGGGGGACAGGGGACCCCTGGTGGCTACACCTTC
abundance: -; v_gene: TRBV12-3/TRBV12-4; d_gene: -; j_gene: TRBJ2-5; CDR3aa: CASSTPPGETQYF; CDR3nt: TGTGCCAGCAGTACACCGCCGGGGGAGACCCAGTACTTC
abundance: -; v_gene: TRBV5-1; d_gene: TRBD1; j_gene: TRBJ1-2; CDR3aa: CASSMGQGKNYGYTF; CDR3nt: TGCGCCAGCAGCATGGGACAGGGGAAGAACTATGGCTACACCTTC
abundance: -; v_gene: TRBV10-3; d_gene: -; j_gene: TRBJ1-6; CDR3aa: CAISGGRELRSFSPLHF; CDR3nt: TGTGCCATCAGTGGAGGTCGTGAGCTCCGAAGTTTTTCACCCCTCCACTTT
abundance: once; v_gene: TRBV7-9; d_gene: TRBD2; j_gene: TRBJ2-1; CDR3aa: CASSFSVGAGANEQFF; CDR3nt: TGTGCCAGCAGCTTCTCCGTGGGAGCGGGAGCAAATGAGCAGTTCTTC
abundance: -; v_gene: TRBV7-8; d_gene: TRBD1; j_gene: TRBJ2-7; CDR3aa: CASSLGQGSSYEQYF; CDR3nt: TGTGCCAGCAGCTTAGGACAGGGAAGCTCCTACGAGCAGTACTTC
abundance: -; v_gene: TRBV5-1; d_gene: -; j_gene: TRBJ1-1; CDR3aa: CASSWTGVGLNTEAFF; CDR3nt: TGCGCCAGCAGCTGGACGGGAGTAGGCTTGAACACTGAAGCTTTCTTT
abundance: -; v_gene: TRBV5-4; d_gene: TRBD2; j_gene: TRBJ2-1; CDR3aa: CASTAPGLAYNEQFF; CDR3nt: TGTGCCAGCACCGCTCCGGGACTAGCGTACAATGAGCAGTTCTTC
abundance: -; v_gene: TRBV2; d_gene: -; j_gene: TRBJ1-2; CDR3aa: CASSVTLSTTGYTF; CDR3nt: TGTGCCAGCAGTGTAACATTGTCAACCACTGGCTACACCTTC